This TCR beta chain comes out of a study of CD8 T cells in ankylosing spondylitis. Study-wide results and caveats: Within matched ankylosing spondylitis synovial fluid, disease-linked clones were reportedly significantly enriched. The study identified a TCR beta motif of several highly homologous variants that appeared characteristic of ankylosing spondylitis blood. Several of the motif variants were reported before in synovial fluid and blood from reactive arthritis.

Looked up from germline, CDR1 is WSHSY and CDR2 is SAAADI. CDR3 size: 19 residues. Trimming cost V 5 bases and J 3 bases; bases outside gene matches: 17. One entry per CDR3 protein, called by TCRdb with MiXCR from the 5' RACE reads. Here the sample spans 500,000 to 550,000 distinct CDR3 sequences, more than 9.5% being singletons. For this clonotype: Its cognate antigen is unknown.

Sequencing was performed on blood, either unsorted or a sorted T cell fraction (not recorded which). J is TRBJ1-5 and V is TRBV10-2, with 9 bases aligning to TRBD1. This receptor was obtained from a male donor with ankylosing spondylitis. The CDR3 loop is CASSSHRGLSQPLNQPQHF. CDR3 in DNA: TGCGCCAGCAGTTCCCACAGGGGGCTCTCCCAACCGCTCAATCAGCCCCAGCATTTT.